These 20 T cell receptor beta chains were all obtained from the same sample, sequenced in a study of neoadjuvant anti-PD-1 for oral cavity cancer. The table came from immunoSEQ multiplex PCR; TCRdb's copy has only in-frame clones and leaves some out. Of approximately 83,000 clones listed, under 85% are singletons. Source: PBMCs, taken before nivolumab (anti-PD-1) treatment. The receptors were sampled from a person between 35 and 79 years old with oral cavity squamous cell carcinoma.

The V and J genes are TRBV29-1 and TRBJ1-4; D remains ambiguous. The CDR3 runs to 12 residues. V lost 6 bases to trimming and J lost 4 bases, with 9 bases between them. Germline assignment: CDR1 SQVTM and CDR2 ANQGSEA. The CDR3 loop reads CSVQLGNEKLFF. CDR3 sequence (DNA): TGCAGCGTCCAGTTGGGTAATGAAAAACTGTTTTTT.

The chain uses TRBV5-1 and TRBJ2-5, with 11 bases matching TRBD2. The CDR3 has 15 amino acids. Germline V gene sequence: CDR1 SGHRS, CDR2 YFSETQ. With V trimmed by 4 bases and J by 7 bases, 9 bases remained unmatched. DNA of the CDR3: TGCGCCAGCAGCCCCGGGACTAGCGGCCTCGGGACCCAGTACTTC. Its protein is CASSPGTSGLGTQYF.

This chain connects TRBV7-9 to TRBJ2-3, with TRBD2 matching over 8 bases. Germline V gene data show CDR1 as SEHNR and CDR2 as FQNEAQ (reference sequence). CDR3 length: 15 residues. V shed 6 bases and J 5 bases; nucleotides not matched to a gene: 10. CDR3 nucleotide sequence: TGTGCCAGCAGTTCTCTAGCGGGTCCACAAGATACGCAGTATTTT. Protein product: CASSSLAGPQDTQYF.

The chain recombines TRBV5-4 with TRBJ1-5; the match to TRBD1 covers 7 bases. Germline loops: CDR1 SGHNT, CDR2 YYREEE (reference sequence). The CDR3 extends over 15 amino acids. Losses at the gene ends were 2 bases for V and 3 bases for J; bases not matched to a gene: 5. CDR3 region: CASSFGGGDNQPQHF. CDR3 in DNA: TGTGCCAGCAGCTTCGGAGGGGGCGACAATCAGCCCCAGCATTTT.

The chain is built from TRBV15 and TRBJ2-7; D not resolved. CDR1 and CDR2 from the germline V gene are LNHNV and YYDKDF (reference sequence). Trimming removed 0 bases at V and 2 bases at J, with 8 bases between. The CDR3 is 14 residues long. CDR3 bases: TGTGCCACCAGCAGAGACCTGGGCACCTACGAGCAGTACTTC. It encodes CATSRDLGTYEQYF.

The chain is built from TRBV6-6 and TRBJ2-5, with 9 bases lining up with TRBD1. CDR1 is MNHNY and CDR2 is SVGAGI in the germline V gene (reference sequence). V trimming: 5 bases; J trimming: 1 base; junction bases outside the gene matches: 5. This CDR3 comprises 15 residues. The CDR3 region is CASSLTGGIQETQYF. CDR3 nucleotide sequence: TGTGCCAGCAGTCTGACAGGGGGTATCCAAGAGACCCAGTACTTC.

The chain combines TRBV2 with TRBJ2-5; D not certain. Looked up from germline, CDR1 is SNHLY and CDR2 is FYNNEI. The CDR3 is 13 residues long. V was cut by 4 bases and J by 4 bases, with 10 bases left in between. CDR3 nucleotide sequence: TGTGCCAGCAGTGGCCGTGTAGGAGAGACCCAGTACTTC. Translated, it gives CASSGRVGETQYF.

The genes are TRBV7-6 and TRBJ1-4; 9 bases align to TRBD1. This CDR3 has 16 residues. Looked up from germline, CDR1 is SGHVS and CDR2 is FNYEAQ. Trimming removed 5 bases from V and 7 bases from J; junction bases left unmatched: 11. The CDR3 coding sequence is TGTGCCAGCAGCCCCTCTCCTGGACAGGGGAGTGAAAAACTGTTTTTT. Translated: CASSPSPGQGSEKLFF.

This chain connects TRBV6-6 to TRBJ2-5, with 7 bases that match TRBD2. The V segment lost 6 bases and the J segment 5 bases; nucleotides outside the gene matches: 6. CDR1 is MNHNY and CDR2 is SVGAGI in the germline V gene (reference sequence). The CDR3 has 13 residues. The CDR3 DNA sequence: TGTGCCAGCAGGCGCGGGAGTTTTGAGACCCAGTACTTC. Protein: CASRRGSFETQYF.

J is TRBJ2-2 and V is TRBV5-1; the match to TRBD2 covers 14 bases. With 3 bases clipped from V and 2 bases from J, the junction kept 3 bases outside the gene matches. This CDR3 has 17 amino acids. Per the germline V gene, CDR1 is SGHRS and CDR2 is YFSETQ. The CDR3 region is CASSSGLAGGNTGELFF. The CDR3 DNA reads TGCGCCAGCAGCTCTGGACTAGCGGGAGGAAACACCGGGGAGCTGTTTTTT.

The chain couples TRBV9 to TRBJ2-1; tentatively, D is TRBD2 (6 bases). V was clipped by 3 bases and J by 1 base, with 8 bases between them. The CDR3 is 14 residues long. Germline loops: CDR1 SGDLS, CDR2 YYNGEE. The CDR3 DNA reads TGTGCCAGCAGCGAGGGGACTTCCTACAATGAGCAGTTCTTC. It encodes CASSEGTSYNEQFF.

The chain links TRBV7-8 to TRBJ1-2, with D unclear. Trimming took off 5 bases at V and 4 bases at J, with 17 bases between the two ends. The CDR3 length is 15 residues. Germline-derived CDR1 and CDR2 are SGHVS and FQNEAQ. CDR3 sequence (DNA): TGTGCCAGCAGCCCGGTGGCATCCTCCCTCTATGGCTACACCTTC. It codes for CASSPVASSLYGYTF.

In DNA, the CDR3 is TGCAGCGTTGGAGGCAGGGTGGGGGAGCAGTACTTC. It yields the protein CSVGGRVGEQYF. The chain carries TRBV29-1 and TRBJ2-7; D perhaps matches TRBD1 (5 bases). V lost 4 bases to trimming and J lost 7 bases, with 14 bases between them. The CDR3 extends over 12 amino acids. Germline CDR1 and CDR2: SQVTM and ANQGSEA.

On this clone itself: A junction boundary mismatches the germline segment, possibly from a read error. This chain joins TRBV7-7 and TRBJ1-2, with 8 positions matching TRBD1. This CDR3 has 19 residues. Germline V lookup: CDR1 SSHAT, CDR2 FNYEAQ (reference sequence). The CDR3 sequence is CASSLLSRRGPIRDYGYTF. In DNA form, the CDR3 reads TGTGCTAGCAGCTTATTGTCGCGCAGGGGGCCTATTCGGGACTATGGCTACACCTTC.

The V and J genes are TRBV25-1 and TRBJ2-7; 14 bases are shared with TRBD2. This CDR3 region has 13 residues. Per the germline V gene, CDR1 is MGHDK and CDR2 is SYGVNS. The trim removed 8 bases at V and 9 bases at J, leaving 6 bases unmatched. The CDR3 region is CASAGTSGSWQYF. CDR3 bases: TGTGCCAGCGCCGGGACTAGCGGGAGCTGGCAGTACTTC.

This clone was picked up a small number of times. DNA for the CDR3: TGCGCCAGCAGTGAGCAATCCCAGGCCAAAAACATTCAGTACTTC. Translation: CASSEQSQAKNIQYF. V gene TRBV10-2 combines with J gene TRBJ2-4; D ambiguous. Trimming took off 2 bases at V and 1 base at J, with 9 bases between the two ends. The germline CDR1 and CDR2 sequences are WSHSY and SAAADI. The CDR3 sequence is 15 residues long.

The rearrangement uses TRBV9 and TRBJ2-1; D is unresolved. Germline CDR1 is SGDLS and CDR2 is YYNGEE. V was shortened by 4 bases and J by 7 bases, with 12 bases between the two germline ends. CDR3 size: 13 residues. The CDR3 is CASSPSGVNEQFF. The CDR3 DNA sequence: TGTGCCAGCAGCCCTAGTGGGGTAAATGAGCAGTTCTTC.

This chain joins TRBV28 and TRBJ2-3, with TRBD2 matching over 8 bases. CDR1 is MDHEN, CDR2 SYDVKM, per germline. CDR3 length equals 15 residues. The trim removed 4 bases at V and 2 bases at J, leaving 5 bases unmatched. CDR3 DNA: TGTGCCAGCAGTTACGGGGGGGGCGTCACAGATACGCAGTATTTT. Translating it yields CASSYGGGVTDTQYF. The whole variable domain, remainder taken from reference TRBV28 and TRBJ2-3, is DVKVTQSSRYLVKRTGEKVFLECVQDMDHENMFWYRQDPGLGLRLIYFSYDVKMKEKGDIPEGYSVSREKKERFSLILESASTNQTSMYLCASSYGGGVTDTQYFGPGTRLTVL.

The gene calls are TRBV10-3 and TRBJ1-3; no clear D gene. This CDR3 comprises 12 residues. V shed 5 bases and J shed 8 bases, with 10 bases lying between them. Looked up from germline, CDR1 is ENHRY and CDR2 is SYGVKD. The CDR3 loop reads CAISLTQDTIYF. The CDR3 nucleotides are TGTGCCATCAGTCTTACCCAAGACACCATATATTTT.

The table lists this clone with a count of one. The chain has TRBV6-4 and TRBJ2-3; TRBD1 matches at 10 bases. Trimming at V came to 5 bases and at J to 4 bases, leaving 6 bases not matched to a gene. Germline assignment: CDR1 MRHNA and CDR2 SNTAGT. The CDR3 runs to 15 residues. The CDR3 sequence: CASSRGTGAADTQYF. For the CDR3, the DNA is TGTGCCAGCAGTAGGGGGACAGGGGCCGCAGATACGCAGTATTTT.